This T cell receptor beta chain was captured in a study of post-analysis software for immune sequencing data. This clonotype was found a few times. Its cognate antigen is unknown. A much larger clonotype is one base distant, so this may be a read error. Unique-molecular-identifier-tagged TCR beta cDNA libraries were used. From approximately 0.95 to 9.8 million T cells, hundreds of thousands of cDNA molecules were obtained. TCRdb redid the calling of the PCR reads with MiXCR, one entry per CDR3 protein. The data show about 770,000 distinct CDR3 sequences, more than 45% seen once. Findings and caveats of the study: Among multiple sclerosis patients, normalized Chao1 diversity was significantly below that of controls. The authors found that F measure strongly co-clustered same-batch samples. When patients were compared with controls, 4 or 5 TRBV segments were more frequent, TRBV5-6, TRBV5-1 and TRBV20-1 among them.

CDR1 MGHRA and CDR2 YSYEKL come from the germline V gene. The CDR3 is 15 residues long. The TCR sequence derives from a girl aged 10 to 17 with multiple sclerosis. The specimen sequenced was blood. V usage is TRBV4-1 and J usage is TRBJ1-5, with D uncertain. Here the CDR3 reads CASSQEAGGNQPRHF. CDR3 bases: TGCGCCAGCAGCCAAGAGGCGGGAGGCAATCAGCCCCGGCATTTT.